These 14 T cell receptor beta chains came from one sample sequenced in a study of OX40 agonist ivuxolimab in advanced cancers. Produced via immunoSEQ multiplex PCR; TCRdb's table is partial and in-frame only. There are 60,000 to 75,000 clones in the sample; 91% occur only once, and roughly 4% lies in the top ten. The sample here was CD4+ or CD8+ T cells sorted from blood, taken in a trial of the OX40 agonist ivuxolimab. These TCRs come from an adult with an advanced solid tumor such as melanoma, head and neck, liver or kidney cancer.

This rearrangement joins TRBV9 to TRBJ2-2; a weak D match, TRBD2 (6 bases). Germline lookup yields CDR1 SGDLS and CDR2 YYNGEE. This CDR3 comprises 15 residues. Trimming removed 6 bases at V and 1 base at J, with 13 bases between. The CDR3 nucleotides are TGTGCCAGCACCGGCCACGGGGGGAACACCGGGGAGCTGTTTTTT. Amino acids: CASTGHGGNTGELFF.

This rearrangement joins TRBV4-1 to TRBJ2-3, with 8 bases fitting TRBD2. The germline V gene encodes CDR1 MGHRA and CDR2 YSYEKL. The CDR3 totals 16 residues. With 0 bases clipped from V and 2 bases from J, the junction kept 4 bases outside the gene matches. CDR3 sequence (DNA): TGCGCCAGCAGCCAAGATGCGGGGGGAAACACAGATACGCAGTATTTT. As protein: CASSQDAGGNTDTQYF.

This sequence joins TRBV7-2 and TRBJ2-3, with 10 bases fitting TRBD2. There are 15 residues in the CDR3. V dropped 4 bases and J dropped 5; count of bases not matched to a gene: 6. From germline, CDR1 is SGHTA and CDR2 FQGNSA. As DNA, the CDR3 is TGTGCCAGCAGCTGGAGCGGGGGGGCGGTAGATACGCAGTATTTT. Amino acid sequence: CASSWSGGAVDTQYF.

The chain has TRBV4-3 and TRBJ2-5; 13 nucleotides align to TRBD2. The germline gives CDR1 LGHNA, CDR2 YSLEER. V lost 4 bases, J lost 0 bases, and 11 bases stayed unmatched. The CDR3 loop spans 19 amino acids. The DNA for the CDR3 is TGCGCCAGCAGCCTCACGCGCGGGACTAGCGGGGATGACCAAGAGACCCAGTACTTC. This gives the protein CASSLTRGTSGDDQETQYF.

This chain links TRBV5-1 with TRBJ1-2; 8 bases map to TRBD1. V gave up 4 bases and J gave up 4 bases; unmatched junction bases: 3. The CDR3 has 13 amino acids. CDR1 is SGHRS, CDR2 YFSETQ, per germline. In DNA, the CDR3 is TGCGCCAGCAGCGACACAGGGGGCTATGGCTACACCTTC. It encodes CASSDTGGYGYTF.

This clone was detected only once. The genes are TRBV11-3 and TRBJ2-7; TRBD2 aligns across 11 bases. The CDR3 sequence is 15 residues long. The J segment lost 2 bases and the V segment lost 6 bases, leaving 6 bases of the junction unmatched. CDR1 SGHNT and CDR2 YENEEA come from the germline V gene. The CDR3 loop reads CASSTGTSGAYEQYF. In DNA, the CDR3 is TGTGCCAGCAGTACCGGGACTAGCGGTGCCTACGAGCAGTACTTC.

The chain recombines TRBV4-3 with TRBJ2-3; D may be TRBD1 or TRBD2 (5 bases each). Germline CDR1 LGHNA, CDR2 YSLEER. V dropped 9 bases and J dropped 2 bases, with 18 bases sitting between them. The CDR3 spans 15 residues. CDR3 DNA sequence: TGCGCCAGGGCTGGGGGAGCGGCCCTCACAGATACGCAGTATTTT. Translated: CARAGGAALTDTQYF.

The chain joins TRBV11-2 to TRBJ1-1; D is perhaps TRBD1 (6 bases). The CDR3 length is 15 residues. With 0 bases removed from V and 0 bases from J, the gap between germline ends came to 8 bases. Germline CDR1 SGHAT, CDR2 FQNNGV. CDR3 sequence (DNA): TGTGCCAGCAGCTTAGATGGACAGCTGAACACTGAAGCTTTCTTT. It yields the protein CASSLDGQLNTEAFF.

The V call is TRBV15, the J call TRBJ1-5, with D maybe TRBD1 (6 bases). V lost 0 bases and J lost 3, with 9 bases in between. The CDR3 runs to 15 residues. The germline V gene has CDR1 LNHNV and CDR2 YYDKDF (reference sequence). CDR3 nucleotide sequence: TGTGCCACCAGCAGAGATCTGGGGGCCAATCAGCCCCAGCATTTT. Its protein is CATSRDLGANQPQHF.

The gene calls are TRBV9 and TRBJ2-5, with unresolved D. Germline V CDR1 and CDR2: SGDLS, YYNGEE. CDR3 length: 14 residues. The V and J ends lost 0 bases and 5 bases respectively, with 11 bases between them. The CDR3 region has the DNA TGTGCCAGCAGCGTAGGTCGACGTGGGGAGACCCAGTACTTC. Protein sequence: CASSVGRRGETQYF.

DNA for the CDR3: TGCGCCAGCAGCCAAGAAATGTTGGGGGCTGTACAGCCCCAGCATTTT. Translating it yields CASSQEMLGAVQPQHF. V and J are TRBV4-1 and TRBJ1-5, with D maybe TRBD1 (6 bases). CDR1 MGHRA and CDR2 YSYEKL come from the germline V gene. The V end lost 0 bases, the J end lost 7 bases, and 16 bases lay between the germline ends. The CDR3 contains 16 residues.

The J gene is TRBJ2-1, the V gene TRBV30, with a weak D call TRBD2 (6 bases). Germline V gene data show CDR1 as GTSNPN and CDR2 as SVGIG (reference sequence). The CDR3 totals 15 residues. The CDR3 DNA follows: TGTGCTCGGAGATCGGGGGTGAGCTCCTACAATGAGCAGTTCTTC. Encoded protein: CARRSGVSSYNEQFF. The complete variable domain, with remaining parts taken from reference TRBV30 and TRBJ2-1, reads SQTIHQWPATLVQPVGSPLSLECTVEGTSNPNLYWYRQAAGRGLQLLFYSVGIGQISSEVPQNLSASRPQDRQFILSSKKLLLSDSGFYLCARRSGVSSYNEQFFGPGTRLTVL.

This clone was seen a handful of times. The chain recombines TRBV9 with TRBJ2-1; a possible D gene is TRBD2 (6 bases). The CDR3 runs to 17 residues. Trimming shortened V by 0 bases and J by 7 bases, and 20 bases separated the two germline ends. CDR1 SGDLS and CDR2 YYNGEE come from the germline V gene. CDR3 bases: TGTGCCAGCAGCGTAGTAGGCGCGGCGGGGTTTTTGAATGAGCAGTTCTTC. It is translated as CASSVVGAAGFLNEQFF.

CDR3 loop: CASSLGGTGNTIYF. The DNA for the CDR3 is TGTGCCAGCAGCTTAGGGGGGACTGGAAACACCATATATTTT. The chain links TRBV7-9 to TRBJ1-3; D might be TRBD1 (5 bases). V gave up 1 base and J gave up 2 bases, with 6 bases separating them. The CDR3 contains 14 residues. CDR1 is SEHNR, CDR2 FQNEAQ, per germline (reference sequence). Full variable domain (rest looked up from reference TRBV7-9 and TRBJ1-3): DTGVSQNPRHKITKRGQNVTFRCDPISEHNRLYWYRQTLGQGPEFLTYFQNEAQLEKSRLLSDRFSAERPKGSFSTLEIQRTEQGDSAMYLCASSLGGTGNTIYFGEGSWLTVV.